This T cell receptor beta chain appears in the sequencing data of a study of molecular identifiers for immune sequencing clone quantification. CD8+CD4-CCR7+CD45RA+ sorting gave the naive CD8 T cells. In this sample, this clonotype turned up a few times. TCRdb redid the calling of the PCR reads with MiXCR, one entry per CDR3 protein. The sample records approximately 90,000 distinct CDR3 sequences, around a fifth being singletons. CDR1 and CDR2 from the germline V gene are LGHNA and YSLEER. V shed 0 bases, J shed 2 bases, and the junction held 4 bases outside the gene matches. The CDR3 runs to 15 residues.

This chain joins TRBV4-3 and TRBJ2-7; TRBD1 matches 7 bases. The sequence was collected from a human donor in good health. Some libraries in this study had Jurkat cell RNA spiked in. The source material was naive CD8+ T cells from blood, with Jurkat cell RNA spiked in. The subset denotes: FACS-sorted CD8+CD4-CCR7+CD45RA+ naive T cells. The DNA for the CDR3 is TGCGCCAGCAGCCAAGATAATCAGGGGGCCTACGAGCAGTACTTC. Translating gives CASSQDNQGAYEQYF.